This T cell receptor beta chain was captured in a study of cytomegalovirus exposure and HLA in healthy donors. PCR was performed using 60 Vbeta and 13 Jbeta primers. Using immunoSEQ multiplex PCR, the repertoire was profiled, and TCRdb retains in-frame clones only, with some absent. The table has approximately 150,000 clones, 60% to 85% seen once; the top ten hold roughly 7.5%. Per the germline V gene, CDR1 is SGHRS and CDR2 is YFSETQ. Trimming cost V 5 bases and J 0 bases; bases outside gene matches: 8. This CDR3 region has 15 residues. The clonotype originates from a male donor in good health and CMV-seropositive. The chain is built from TRBV5-1 and TRBJ2-7; 7 bases fit TRBD1. The source material was PBMCs. CDR3 nucleotides: TGCGCCAGCAGGTCGGGACAGCCCCTCTCCTACGAGCAGTACTTC. It specifies CASRSGQPLSYEQYF.